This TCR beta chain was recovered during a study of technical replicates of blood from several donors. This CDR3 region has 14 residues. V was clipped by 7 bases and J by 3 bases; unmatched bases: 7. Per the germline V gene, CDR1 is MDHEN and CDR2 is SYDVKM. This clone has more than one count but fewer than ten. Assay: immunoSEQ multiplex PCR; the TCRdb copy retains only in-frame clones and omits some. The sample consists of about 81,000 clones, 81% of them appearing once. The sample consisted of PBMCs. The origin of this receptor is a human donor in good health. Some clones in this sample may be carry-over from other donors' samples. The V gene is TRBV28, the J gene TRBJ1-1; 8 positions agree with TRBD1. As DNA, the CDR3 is TGTGCCAGCACCCCAGGGGGCAGGCACACTGAAGCTTTCTTT. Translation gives CASTPGGRHTEAFF.